This TCR beta chain appears in the sequencing data of a study of blood T cell repertoires in COVID-19. Study information: From T cells, B-cell-depleted T cells, or PBMCs came the material, which was cDNA or gDNA.

In germline, CDR1 is MGHRA, CDR2 YSYEKL. This CDR3 comprises 17 residues. Unmatched junction bases numbered 2, after V lost 2 bases and J lost 0 bases. This clone was found a few times. Per the original data handling: Estimation of nucleated cell counts relied on the amplification of reference gene primers. The assay was immunoSEQ multiplex PCR, and TCRdb's table has in-frame clones only and misses some. V, J and clone size derive from that table, while D and trimming were established from the DNA sequence. The sample lists under 150,000 clones, roughly 87% seen once, with about a tenth in the top ten.

This TCR was sampled from an elderly man with acute or convalescent COVID-19. J is TRBJ1-4 and V is TRBV4-1; TRBD1 matches 11 bases. The sequencing sample was made of peripheral blood. DNA of the CDR3: TGCGCCAGCAGCCAAACGGGACAGGGGGCAACTAATGAAAAACTGTTTTTT. Encoded protein: CASSQTGQGATNEKLFF.